This T cell receptor (beta chain) stems from a study of breast tumors, draining lymph nodes, adjacent tissues. At least ten counts were recorded for this clonotype. CDR3 length equals 16 residues. Trimming removed 7 bases at V and 4 bases at J, with 19 bases between. CDR1 MNHNS and CDR2 SASEGT come from the germline V gene. The lymph nodes were axillary draining lymph nodes from breast cancer patients. Each CDR3 protein is one row after TCRdb ran MiXCR on the multiplex PCR reads. The sample lists nearly 200,000 distinct CDR3 sequences; approximately 33% were seen once. The receptor was derived from a female donor with breast cancer. Some clones in this sample may be carry-over from other donors' samples. The sequenced material came from axillary lymph node tissue. The rearrangement joins TRBV6-1 to TRBJ2-2; TRBD1 might be the D (6 bases). The DNA for the CDR3 is TGTGCCAGCATCCTACGGGTGGACAGCGGCACCGGGGAGCTGTTTTTT. Its translation: CASILRVDSGTGELFF.